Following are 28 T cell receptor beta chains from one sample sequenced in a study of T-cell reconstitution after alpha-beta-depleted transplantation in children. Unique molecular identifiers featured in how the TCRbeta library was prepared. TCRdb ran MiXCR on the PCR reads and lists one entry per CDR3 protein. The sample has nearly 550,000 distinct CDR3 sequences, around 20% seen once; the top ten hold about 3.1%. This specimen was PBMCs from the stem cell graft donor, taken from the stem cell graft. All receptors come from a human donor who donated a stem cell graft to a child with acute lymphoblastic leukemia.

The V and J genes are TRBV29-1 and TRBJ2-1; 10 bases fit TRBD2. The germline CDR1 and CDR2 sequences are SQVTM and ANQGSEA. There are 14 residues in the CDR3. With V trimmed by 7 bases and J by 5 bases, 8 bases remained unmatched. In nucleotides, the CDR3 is TGCAGCGGAGCCGGGACTAGCGTTAACAATGAGCAGTTCTTC. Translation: CSGAGTSVNNEQFF.

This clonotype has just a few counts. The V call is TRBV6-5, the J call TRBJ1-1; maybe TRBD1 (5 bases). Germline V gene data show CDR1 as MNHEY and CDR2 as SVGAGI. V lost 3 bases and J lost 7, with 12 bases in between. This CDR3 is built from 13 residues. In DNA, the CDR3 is TGTGCCAGCAGTTATGGGGACGCTTTTGAAGCTTTCTTT. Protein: CASSYGDAFEAFF.

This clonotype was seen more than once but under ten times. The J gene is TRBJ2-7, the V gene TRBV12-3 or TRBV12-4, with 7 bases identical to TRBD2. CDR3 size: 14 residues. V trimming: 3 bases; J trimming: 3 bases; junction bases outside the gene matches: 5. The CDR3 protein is CASSFGGTDYEQYF. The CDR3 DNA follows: TGTGCCAGCAGTTTCGGGGGGACCGACTACGAGCAGTACTTC.

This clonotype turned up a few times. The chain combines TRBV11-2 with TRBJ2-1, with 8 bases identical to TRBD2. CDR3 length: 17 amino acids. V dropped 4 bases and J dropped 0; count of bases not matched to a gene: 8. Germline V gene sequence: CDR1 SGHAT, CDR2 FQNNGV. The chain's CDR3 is CASSSDVAGSSYNEQFF. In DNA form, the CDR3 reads TGTGCCAGCAGCTCTGACGTAGCGGGGAGCTCCTACAATGAGCAGTTCTTC.

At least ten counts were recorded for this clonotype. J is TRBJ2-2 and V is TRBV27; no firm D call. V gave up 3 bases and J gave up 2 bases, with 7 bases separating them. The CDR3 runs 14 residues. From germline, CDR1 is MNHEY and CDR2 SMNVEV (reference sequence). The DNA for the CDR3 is TGTGCCAGCAGTTTTTTAATAAACACCGGGGAGCTGTTTTTT. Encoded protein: CASSFLINTGELFF.

CDR3 loop: CASNPTETYGYTF. The CDR3 DNA is TGCGCCAGCAACCCGACAGAAACCTATGGCTACACCTTC. The chain links TRBV5-1 to TRBJ1-2; D might be TRBD1 (5 bases). CDR1 SGHRS and CDR2 YFSETQ come from the germline V gene. The CDR3 loop spans 13 amino acids. The V gene lost 6 bases and the J gene lost 4 bases, with 13 bases spanning the gap.

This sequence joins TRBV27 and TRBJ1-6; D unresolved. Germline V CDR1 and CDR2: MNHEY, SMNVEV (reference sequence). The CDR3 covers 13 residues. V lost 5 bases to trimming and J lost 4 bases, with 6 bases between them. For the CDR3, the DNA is TGTGCCAGCAGTCTGGAGTATAATTCACCCCTCCACTTT. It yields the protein CASSLEYNSPLHF.

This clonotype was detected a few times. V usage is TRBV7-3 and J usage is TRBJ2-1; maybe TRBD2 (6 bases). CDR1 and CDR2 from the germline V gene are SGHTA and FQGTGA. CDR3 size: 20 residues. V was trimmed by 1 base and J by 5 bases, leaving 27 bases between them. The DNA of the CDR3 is TGTGCCAGCAGCTTAATACGAGGGAGGAGGGCCGGGGGTCTCCACAATGAGCAGTTCTTC. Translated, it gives CASSLIRGRRAGGLHNEQFF.

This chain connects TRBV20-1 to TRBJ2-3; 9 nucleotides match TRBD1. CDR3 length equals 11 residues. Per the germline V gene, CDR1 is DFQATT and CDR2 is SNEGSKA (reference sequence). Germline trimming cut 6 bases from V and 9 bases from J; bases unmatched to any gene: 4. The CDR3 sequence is CSAPTGGTQYF. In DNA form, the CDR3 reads TGCAGTGCGCCTACAGGGGGCACGCAGTATTTT.

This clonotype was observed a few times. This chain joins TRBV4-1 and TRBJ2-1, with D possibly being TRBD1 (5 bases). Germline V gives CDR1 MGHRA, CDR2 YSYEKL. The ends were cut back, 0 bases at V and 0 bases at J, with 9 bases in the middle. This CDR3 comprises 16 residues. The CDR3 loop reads CASSQEQASSYNEQFF. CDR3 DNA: TGCGCCAGCAGCCAAGAACAGGCTAGCTCCTACAATGAGCAGTTCTTC.

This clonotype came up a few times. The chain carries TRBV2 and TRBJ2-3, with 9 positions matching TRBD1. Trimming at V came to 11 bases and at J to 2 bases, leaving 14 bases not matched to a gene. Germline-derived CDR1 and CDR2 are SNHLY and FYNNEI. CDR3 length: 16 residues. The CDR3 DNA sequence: TGTGCCGGGTCGAAACAGGGGGCCCTTTTCACAGATACGCAGTATTTT. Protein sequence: CAGSKQGALFTDTQYF.

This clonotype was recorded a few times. The CDR3 region is CASSLGDSYTEAFF. The CDR3 coding sequence is TGCGCCAGCTCCCTGGGGGACAGCTACACTGAAGCTTTCTTT. The chain uses TRBV5-1 and TRBJ1-1; 7 nucleotides align to TRBD1. Germline-derived CDR1 and CDR2 are SGHRS and YFSETQ. The CDR3 spans 14 residues. Unmatched junction bases numbered 9, after V lost 7 bases and J lost 3 bases.

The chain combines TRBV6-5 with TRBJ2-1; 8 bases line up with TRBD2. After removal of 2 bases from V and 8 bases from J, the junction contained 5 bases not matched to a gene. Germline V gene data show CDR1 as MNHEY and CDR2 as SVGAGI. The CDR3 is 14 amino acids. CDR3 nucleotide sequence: TGTGCCAGCAGTTACAGGACTAGCTTGGATGAGCAGTTCTTC. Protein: CASSYRTSLDEQFF.

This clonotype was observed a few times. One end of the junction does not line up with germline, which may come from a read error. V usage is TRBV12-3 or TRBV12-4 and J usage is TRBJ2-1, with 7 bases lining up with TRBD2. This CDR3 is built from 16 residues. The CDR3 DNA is TGTGCCAGCATCCTCCGAGGGACTAACTCCGACAATGAGCAGTTCTTC. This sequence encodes CASILRGTNSDNEQFF.

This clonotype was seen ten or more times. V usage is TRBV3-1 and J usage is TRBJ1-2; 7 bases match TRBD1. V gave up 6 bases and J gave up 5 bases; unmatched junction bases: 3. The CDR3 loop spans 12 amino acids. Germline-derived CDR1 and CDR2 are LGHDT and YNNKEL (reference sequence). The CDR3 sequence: CASRGTVYGYTF. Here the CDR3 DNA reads TGTGCCAGCAGAGGGACAGTTTATGGCTACACCTTC.

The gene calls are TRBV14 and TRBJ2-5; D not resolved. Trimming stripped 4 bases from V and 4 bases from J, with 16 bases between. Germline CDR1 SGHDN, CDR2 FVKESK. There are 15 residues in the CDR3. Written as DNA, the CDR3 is TGTGCCAGCAGCCGTTGGGCCGAGACGGCAGAGACCCAGTACTTC. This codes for CASSRWAETAETQYF.

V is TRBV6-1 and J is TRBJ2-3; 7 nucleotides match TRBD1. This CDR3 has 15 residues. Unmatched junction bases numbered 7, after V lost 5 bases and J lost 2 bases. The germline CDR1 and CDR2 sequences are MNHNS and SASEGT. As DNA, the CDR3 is TGTGCCAGCAGTCCCCGGGGACAGTCCACAGATACGCAGTATTTT. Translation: CASSPRGQSTDTQYF.

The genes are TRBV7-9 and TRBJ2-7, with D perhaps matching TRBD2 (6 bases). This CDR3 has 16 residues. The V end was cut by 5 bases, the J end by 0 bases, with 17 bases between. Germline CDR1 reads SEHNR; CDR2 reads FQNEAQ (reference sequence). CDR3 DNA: TGTGCCAGCAGCCCCCCGGGGGTTACTGGCTCCTACGAGCAGTACTTC. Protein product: CASSPPGVTGSYEQYF.

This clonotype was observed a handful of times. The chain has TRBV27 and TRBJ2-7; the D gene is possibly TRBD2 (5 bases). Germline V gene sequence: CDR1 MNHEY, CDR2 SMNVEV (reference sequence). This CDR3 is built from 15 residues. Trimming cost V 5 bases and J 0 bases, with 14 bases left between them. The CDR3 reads CASSPTDGLSYEQYF. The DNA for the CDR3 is TGTGCCAGCAGTCCCACCGACGGACTCTCCTACGAGCAGTACTTC.

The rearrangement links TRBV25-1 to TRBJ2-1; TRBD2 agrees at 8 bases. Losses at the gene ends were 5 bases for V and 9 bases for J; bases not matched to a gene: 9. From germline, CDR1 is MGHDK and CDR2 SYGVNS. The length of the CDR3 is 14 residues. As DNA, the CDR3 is TGTGCCAGCAGTCCTTGGCGGGAGGTTAGTGAGCAGTTCTTC. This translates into CASSPWREVSEQFF.

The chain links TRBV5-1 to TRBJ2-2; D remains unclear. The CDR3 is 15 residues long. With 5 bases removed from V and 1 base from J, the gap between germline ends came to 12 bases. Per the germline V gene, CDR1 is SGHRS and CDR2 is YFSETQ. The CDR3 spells CASRYGSVNTGELFF. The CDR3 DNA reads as TGCGCCAGCAGGTACGGCAGTGTGAACACCGGGGAGCTGTTTTTT.

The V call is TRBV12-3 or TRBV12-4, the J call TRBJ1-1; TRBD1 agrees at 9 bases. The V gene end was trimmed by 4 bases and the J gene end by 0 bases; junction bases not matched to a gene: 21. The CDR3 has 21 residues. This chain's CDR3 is CASSSPRDRENEGRMNTEAFF. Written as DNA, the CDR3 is TGTGCCAGCAGTTCCCCTCGGGACAGGGAAAACGAGGGAAGAATGAACACTGAAGCTTTCTTT.

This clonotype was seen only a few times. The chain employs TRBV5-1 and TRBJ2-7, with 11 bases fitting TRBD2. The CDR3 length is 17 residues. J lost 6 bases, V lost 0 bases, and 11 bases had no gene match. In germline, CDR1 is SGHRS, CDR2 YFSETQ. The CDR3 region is CASSLDLLAGGGGEQYF. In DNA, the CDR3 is TGCGCCAGCAGCTTGGACCTCCTAGCGGGAGGAGGTGGCGAGCAGTACTTC.

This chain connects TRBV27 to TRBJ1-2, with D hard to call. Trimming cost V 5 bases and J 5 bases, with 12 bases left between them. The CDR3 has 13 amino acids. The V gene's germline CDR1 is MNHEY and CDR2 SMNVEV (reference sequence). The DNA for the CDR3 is TGTGCCAGCAGTCCTCCGGCAGCTTATGGCTACACCTTC. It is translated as CASSPPAAYGYTF.

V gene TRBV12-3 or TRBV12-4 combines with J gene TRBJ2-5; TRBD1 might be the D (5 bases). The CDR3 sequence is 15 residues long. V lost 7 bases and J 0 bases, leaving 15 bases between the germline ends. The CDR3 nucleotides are TGTGCCAGCACCCCAACCGCAGGGAACCAAGAGACCCAGTACTTC. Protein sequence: CASTPTAGNQETQYF.

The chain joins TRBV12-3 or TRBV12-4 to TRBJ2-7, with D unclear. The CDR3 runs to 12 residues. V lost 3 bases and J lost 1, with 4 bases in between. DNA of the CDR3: TGTGCCAGCAGTTTTCATTCCTACGAGCAGTACTTC. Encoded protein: CASSFHSYEQYF.

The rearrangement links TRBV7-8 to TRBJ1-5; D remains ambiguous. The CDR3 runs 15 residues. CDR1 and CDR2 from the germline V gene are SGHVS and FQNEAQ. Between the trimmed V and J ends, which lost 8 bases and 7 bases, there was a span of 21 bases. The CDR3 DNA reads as TGTGCCAGCGCGGGCGGGGTTCGGGGTGGACAGCCCCAGCATTTT. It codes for CASAGGVRGGQPQHF.

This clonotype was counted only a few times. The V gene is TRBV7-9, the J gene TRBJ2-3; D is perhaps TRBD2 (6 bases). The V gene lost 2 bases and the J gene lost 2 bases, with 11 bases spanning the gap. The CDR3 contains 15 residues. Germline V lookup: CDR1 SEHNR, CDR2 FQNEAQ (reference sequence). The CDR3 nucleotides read TGTGCCAGCAGCTTACACGGGGGATTCACAGATACGCAGTATTTT. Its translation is CASSLHGGFTDTQYF. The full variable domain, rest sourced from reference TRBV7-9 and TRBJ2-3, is DTGVSQNPRHKITKRGQNVTFRCDPISEHNRLYWYRQTLGQGPEFLTYFQNEAQLEKSRLLSDRFSAERPKGSFSTLEIQRTEQGDSAMYLCASSLHGGFTDTQYFGPGTRLTVL.